This entry is about one TCR beta chain. No antigen is known for it. These data are taken from a study of response to subunit inactivated influenza vaccine. Whole-study findings and limits: A suggestion made by the authors is that each seasonal influenza vaccination recruits few new T cells.

V trimming: 3 bases; J trimming: 6 bases; junction bases outside the gene matches: 7. CDR1 is LNHNV and CDR2 is YYDKDF in the germline V gene (reference sequence). CDR3 length: 17 amino acids. Each CDR3 protein gets one entry after TCRdb re-called the RT-PCR reads with MiXCR. The sample has hundreds of thousands of distinct CDR3 sequences; about 25% are singletons. The sequences come from CD4+ T cells sorted from PBMCs, collected around 5 days after vaccination. The sequence came from a man aged 50-60 years who received an inactivated influenza vaccine. The chain carries TRBV15 and TRBJ2-3; 15 bases agree with TRBD2. The CDR3 DNA reads as TGTGCCACCAGCAGTCCACGGACTAGCGGGAGGGCGGATACGCAGTATTTT. It is translated as CATSSPRTSGRADTQYF.